This TCR beta chain was retrieved from a study of blood T cell repertoires in COVID-19 (TCRdb year 2020). Turning to the overall study: The collaborator samples originated in the United States, Italy and Spain and spanned the acute and convalescent phases of COVID-19. Where available, HLA class I and class II types were taken from metadata supplied by the sample provider and were not determined by assay-based typing. The repertoires were made available in a free public database intended to serve as a resource for research on the immune response to SARS-CoV-2. The prospective study material was composed of cDNA or gDNA derived from T cells, B-cell-depleted T cells, or PBMCs. The dataset comprised deeply sampled blood TCRbeta repertoires from subjects exposed to, actively infected with, or recovered from COVID-19. Nearly every sample came with metadata listing a de-identified subject ID, COVID-19 status, age in years and sex. The samples were drawn from the first 160 participants of the ongoing ImmuneRACE study and from some 1,300 subjects provided by 6 global collaborators. The study at large found these results: How much clinical and demographic metadata was included differed by source and by participant, and the metadata was provided uncurated.

Trimming takes 5 bases from V and 5 bases from J, and the germline ends sit 12 bases apart. For CDR1 and CDR2, the germline V gene (reference sequence) lists MNHEY and SMNVEV. Inclusive of the bounding cysteine and phenylalanine, the CDR3 is 13 residues long. The DNA shown is the 39-base CDR3, in frame from base 1. One collaborating source in Seattle enrolled patients during active infection and followed them longitudinally through the course of disease. Each collaborating institution followed its own protocols to collect whole blood in K2EDTA tubes. Collaborator samples were shipped for TCRbeta analysis as frozen whole blood, isolated PBMCs, or DNA extracted from either sample type. TCRbeta CDR3 regions were amplified from genomic DNA by means of the immunoSEQ Assay, a bias-controlled multiplex PCR. The study's processing was this. The number of nucleated cells in each sample was estimated by amplification of reference gene primers within the assay. To quantify the absolute abundance of each unique TCRbeta CDR3 rearrangement, sequence reads were collapsed and filtered. Productive Simpson clonality was computed per sample as the square root of Simpson's diversity index over productive rearrangements. Held by TCRdb, this immuneACCESS table contains in-frame sequences only and omits some clones. Under half of the omission traces to an unresolved V gene where checked; the cause of the rest is unknown. V, J and clone size derive from that table, while D and trimming were established from the DNA sequence. For this sample there are under 200,000 clones; approximately 81% appear just once. Of the sample, under 6% is held by the ten largest clones.

Concerning this clone: Its target antigen remains unknown. The sample holds no much larger clone one base away, and base qualities are not on file.

Recombination connected TRBV27 to TRBJ1-2; the best D guess is TRBD1, with 5 bases matching. The TCR sequence derives from a woman in her fifties or sixties with COVID-19, enrolled during active disease. The sequenced sample consisted of peripheral blood. The DNA reads as follows: TGTGCCAGCAGTCTGAAGACAGATTATGGCTACACCTTC. Translated, it reads CASSLKTDYGYTF.